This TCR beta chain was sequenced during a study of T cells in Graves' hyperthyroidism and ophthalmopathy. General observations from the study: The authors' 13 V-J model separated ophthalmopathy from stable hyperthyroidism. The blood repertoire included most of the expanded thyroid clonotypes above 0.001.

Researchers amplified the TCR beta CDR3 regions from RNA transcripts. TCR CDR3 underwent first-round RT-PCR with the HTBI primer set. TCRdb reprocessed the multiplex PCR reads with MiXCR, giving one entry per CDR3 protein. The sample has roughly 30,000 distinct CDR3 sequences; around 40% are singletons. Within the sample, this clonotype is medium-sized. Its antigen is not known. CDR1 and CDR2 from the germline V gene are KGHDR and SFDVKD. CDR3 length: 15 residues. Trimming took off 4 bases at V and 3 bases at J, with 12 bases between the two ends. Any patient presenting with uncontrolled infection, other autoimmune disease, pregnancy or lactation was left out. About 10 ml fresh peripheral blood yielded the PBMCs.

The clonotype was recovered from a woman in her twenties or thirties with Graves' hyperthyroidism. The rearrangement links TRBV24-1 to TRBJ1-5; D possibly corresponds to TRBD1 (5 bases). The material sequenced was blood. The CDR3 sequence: CATSDSDRDNQPQHF. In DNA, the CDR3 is TGTGCCACCAGTGACTCCGACAGAGACAATCAGCCCCAGCATTTT.